Listed below are T cell receptor beta chains from one sample, sequenced in a study of immune evolution from preneoplasia to lung adenocarcinoma. Clones were read by immunoSEQ multiplex PCR, and TCRdb kept only the in-frame ones, dropping some. The sample has some 14,000 clones; around three quarters are singletons. Sequencing was done on a sample of FFPE minimally invasive lung adenocarcinoma tissue. These TCRs come from a person between 65 and 79 years old with lung adenocarcinoma. CDR3s leave out the opening cysteine and the closing phenylalanine or tryptophan.

>TRBV14|TRBJ1-1
ASSQEQIMNTEAF
>TRBV15|TRBJ1-1
ATSSGQKNTEAF
>TRBV30|TRBJ1-2
AWRIGSNYGYT
>TRBV28|TRBJ1-2
ASSSGQGQGYGYT
>TRBV5-1|TRBJ2-2
ASRGQGTTGELF
>TRBV9|TRBJ2-2
ASSVAAGALF
>TRBV28|TRBJ1-1
ASSIGQSNTEAF
>TRBV28|TRBJ1-2
AVPSIRDPPRGYT
>TRBV15|TRBJ1-4
ATSRDKGGEKLF
>TRBV29-1|TRBJ2-1
SVRLAGGPGWYEQF
>TRBV11-2|TRBJ2-1
ASSPRQTYNEQF
>TRBV30|TRBJ2-7
AWSVPYEQY
>TRBV10-3|TRBJ2-7
AISADTSYEQY
>TRBV4-1|TRBJ2-6
ASSEDSGANVLT